A single sample gave rise to the 24 T cell receptor beta chains below, sequenced in a study of cytomegalovirus exposure and HLA in healthy donors. It was with 60 Vbeta and 13 Jbeta primers that the PCR ran. Method: immunoSEQ multiplex PCR; TCRdb's copy keeps in-frame clones and lacks some. This table has some 130,000 clones, under 75% appearing once. Input material: PBMCs. The source is a woman between 40 and 55 years old in good health and CMV-seronegative.

The J gene is TRBJ1-1, the V gene TRBV27; D may be TRBD1 (6 bases). Trimming left V 5 bases short and J 1 base short, with 11 bases between. Per the germline V gene, CDR1 is MNHEY and CDR2 is SMNVEV (reference sequence). The length of the CDR3 is 14 residues. The CDR3 is CASSLQGRNTEAFF. CDR3 nucleotides: TGTGCCAGCAGTCTACAGGGACGGAACACTGAAGCTTTCTTT.

This clone has just one count. The V call is TRBV28, the J call TRBJ2-7, with 8 bases matching TRBD1. The CDR3 sequence is 14 residues long. After removal of 7 bases from V and 4 bases from J, the junction contained 9 bases not matched to a gene. Germline V gene lookup returns CDR1 MDHEN and CDR2 SYDVKM. CDR3 bases: TGTGCCAGCACCAGGGGGCGAATTCCTTACGAGCAGTACTTC. Its translation is CASTRGRIPYEQYF. The full variable domain, its missing parts supplied by reference TRBV28 and TRBJ2-7, is DVKVTQSSRYLVKRTGEKVFLECVQDMDHENMFWYRQDPGLGLRLIYFSYDVKMKEKGDIPEGYSVSREKKERFSLILESASTNQTSMYLCASTRGRIPYEQYFGPGTRLTVT.

The chain employs TRBV6-5 and TRBJ2-2; TRBD2 is a possible D gene (6 bases). Germline loops: CDR1 MNHEY, CDR2 SVGAGI. This CDR3 comprises 13 residues. Trimming stripped 6 bases from V and 7 bases from J, with 12 bases between. CDR3 coding DNA: TGTGCCAGCAGGCCCGGGACTCTCGGGGAGCTGTTTTTT. Amino acid sequence: CASRPGTLGELFF.

J is TRBJ1-1 and V is TRBV5-4, with D perhaps matching TRBD1 (6 bases). The CDR3 runs 16 residues. Germline lookup yields CDR1 SGHNT and CDR2 YYREEE (reference sequence). The V end was cut by 2 bases, the J end by 0 bases, with 14 bases between. The CDR3 reads CASSLGTPGMNTEAFF. The CDR3 DNA follows: TGTGCCAGCAGCTTAGGGACACCGGGGATGAACACTGAAGCTTTCTTT.

With regard to this clone: At the DNA level, this CDR3 is encoded by other sequences in the same sample as well. This chain joins TRBV29-1 and TRBJ1-1; D gene unclear. Germline V gene data show CDR1 as SQVTM and CDR2 as ANQGSEA. The length of the CDR3 is 12 residues. Trimming took 1 base from V and 2 from J, leaving 5 bases between them. CDR3 loop: CSVEGGNTEAFF. The CDR3 DNA sequence: TGCAGCGTTGAAGGCGGAAACACTGAAGCTTTCTTT.

The V and J genes are TRBV14 and TRBJ2-5, with D tentatively TRBD1 (5 bases). In germline, CDR1 is SGHDN, CDR2 FVKESK. V was trimmed by 3 bases and J by 3 bases, leaving 17 bases between them. The CDR3 consists of 16 residues. The CDR3 DNA is TGTGCCAGCAGCCAGGGGCCTGGGGCAGGAGAAGAGACCCAGTACTTC. Translating it yields CASSQGPGAGEETQYF.

The chain is built from TRBV10-1 and TRBJ2-3, with D possibly matching TRBD1 (6 bases). The CDR3 is 15 amino acids. Germline V gene data show CDR1 as WNHNN and CDR2 as SYGVQD (reference sequence). V was trimmed by 2 bases and J by 4 bases, leaving 13 bases between them. The CDR3 DNA follows: TGCGCCAGCAGTGAGAACAGGGAAGGGGCAGATACGCAGTATTTT. This sequence encodes CASSENREGADTQYF.

This clone is a singleton in its sample. The chain has TRBV30 and TRBJ1-1; no clear D. Germline CDR1 GTSNPN, CDR2 SVGIG (reference sequence). Trimming left V 0 bases short and J 4 bases short, with 9 bases between. This CDR3 contains 13 residues. CDR3 nucleotides: TGTGCCTGGAGTGTGAGCCCCTCCACTGAAGCTTTCTTT. Translation gives CAWSVSPSTEAFF.

The chain uses TRBV5-1 and TRBJ2-2; 8 bases agree with TRBD1. With 0 bases clipped from V and 7 bases from J, the junction kept 2 bases outside the gene matches. Germline loops: CDR1 SGHRS, CDR2 YFSETQ. The CDR3 is 14 amino acids. The CDR3 region has the DNA TGCGCCAGCAGCTTGGACAGGGGGGACGGGGAGCTGTTTTTT. Protein sequence: CASSLDRGDGELFF.

V is TRBV7-9 and J is TRBJ1-6; D is undetermined. The CDR3 spans 15 residues. CDR1 SEHNR and CDR2 FQNEAQ come from the germline V gene (reference sequence). Trimming removed 4 bases from V and 0 bases from J, with 7 bases in between. CDR3 sequence reads: CASSSQNSYNSPLHF. As DNA, the CDR3 is TGTGCCAGCAGCTCCCAAAACTCCTATAATTCACCCCTCCACTTT.

V and J are TRBV10-2 and TRBJ1-5; 9 bases are shared with TRBD1. The CDR3 totals 15 residues. Losses at the gene ends were 6 bases for V and 0 bases for J; bases not matched to a gene: 3. CDR1 is WSHSY, CDR2 SAAADI, per germline. The CDR3, as DNA: TGCGCCAGCAGAGGACAGGGGTCTAGCAATCAGCCCCAGCATTTT. Its protein is CASRGQGSSNQPQHF.

The chain links TRBV19 to TRBJ2-2; no reliable D call. The CDR3 has 13 amino acids. With 6 bases removed from V and 6 bases from J, the gap between germline ends came to 11 bases. The germline V gene has CDR1 LNHDA and CDR2 SQIVND (reference sequence). CDR3 DNA: TGTGCCAGTAGGAGATCCGCGGCCGGGGAGCTGTTTTTT. Its translation: CASRRSAAGELFF.

The chain is built from TRBV7-9 and TRBJ2-7; D unresolved. The CDR3 covers 13 residues. V was pared by 2 bases and J by 3 bases, with 8 bases between. Germline loops: CDR1 SEHNR, CDR2 FQNEAQ (reference sequence). The DNA of the CDR3 is TGTGCCAGCAGCTTATTGGCATTCTACGAGCAGTACTTC. Translated, it gives CASSLLAFYEQYF.

This clone was seen a few times. The gene calls are TRBV11-2 and TRBJ1-1; D may be TRBD1 (5 bases). The CDR3 runs to 14 residues. Trimming shortened V by 6 bases and J by 5 bases, and 16 bases separated the two germline ends. Germline CDR1 is SGHAT and CDR2 is FQNNGV. CDR3 residues: CASSSFQGGTEAFF. Written as DNA, the CDR3 is TGTGCCAGCAGTTCATTTCAGGGTGGGACTGAAGCTTTCTTT.

The gene calls are TRBV5-1 and TRBJ1-6; D possibly corresponds to TRBD1 (6 bases). The CDR3 is made up of 16 amino acids. V was cut by 0 bases and J by 4 bases, with 11 bases left in between. The germline CDR1 and CDR2 sequences are SGHRS and YFSETQ. CDR3 protein: CASSLAGQSYNSPLHF. CDR3 nucleotides: TGCGCCAGCAGCTTGGCCGGACAGAGTTATAATTCACCCCTCCACTTT. The complete variable domain, with remaining parts taken from reference TRBV5-1 and TRBJ1-6, reads KAGVTQTPRYLIKTRGQQVTLSCSPISGHRSVSWYQQTPGQGLQFLFEYFSETQRNKGNFPGRFSGRQFSNSRSEMNVSTLELGDSALYLCASSLAGQSYNSPLHFGNGTRLTVT.

The genes are TRBV30 and TRBJ1-3, with D unclear. This CDR3 region has 14 residues. The germline CDR1 and CDR2 sequences are GTSNPN and SVGIG (reference sequence). V was cut by 4 bases and J by 9 bases, with 19 bases left in between. The CDR3 region has the DNA TGTGCCTGGAATCTCGTTTCGTTTCGGGGCACCATATATTTT. Amino acids: CAWNLVSFRGTIYF.

The gene calls are TRBV21-1 and TRBJ1-1; the table's D call TRBD1 went unverified against the DNA. TRBV21-1 is marked as a pseudogene. The CDR3 contains 15 residues. DNA of the CDR3: TGTGCCAAGAGCGGAAGGGACAGGGGAGTCCCTGAAGCTTTCTTT. This gives the protein CAKSGRDRGVPEAFF.

This chain connects TRBV7-3 to TRBJ1-1; 7 bases match TRBD1. With 4 bases clipped from V and 2 bases from J, the junction kept 4 bases outside the gene matches. There are 14 residues in the CDR3. Germline V CDR1 and CDR2: SGHTA, FQGTGA. The CDR3 spells CASSSQGGNTEAFF. The CDR3 region has the DNA TGTGCCAGCAGCTCCCAGGGGGGTAACACTGAAGCTTTCTTT. Full variable domain (outside the CDR3, taken from reference TRBV7-3 and TRBJ1-1): GAGVSQTPSNKVTEKGKYVELRCDPISGHTALYWYRQSLGQGPEFLIYFQGTGAADDSGLPNDRFFAVRPEGSVSTLKIQRTERGDSAVYLCASSSQGGNTEAFFGQGTRLTVV.

This rearrangement joins TRBV5-5 to TRBJ1-1, with D maybe TRBD1 (5 bases). Germline CDR1 and CDR2: SGHKS and YYEKEE (reference sequence). CDR3 length: 15 residues. The ends were cut back, 0 bases at V and 2 bases at J, with 11 bases in the middle. CDR3 sequence reads: CASSLGQGGNTEAFF. The CDR3 nucleotides are TGTGCCAGCAGCTTGGGGCAGGGCGGAAACACTGAAGCTTTCTTT.

This chain links TRBV6-1 with TRBJ2-5; possibly TRBD1 for D (6 bases). The CDR3 runs 15 residues. Looked up from germline, CDR1 is MNHNS and CDR2 is SASEGT. The V end lost 2 bases, the J end lost 7 bases, and 17 bases lay between the germline ends. CDR3 region: CASSESRGGRRTQYF. The CDR3, as DNA: TGTGCCAGCAGTGAAAGTAGAGGGGGACGGCGGACCCAGTACTTC.

This clone was picked up a small number of times. DNA for the CDR3: TGTGCCTGGAGTAAGAGGAGGCTCGGCACTGAAGCTTTCTTT. It specifies CAWSKRRLGTEAFF. The chain uses TRBV30 and TRBJ1-1; D remains ambiguous. Germline V CDR1 and CDR2: GTSNPN, SVGIG (reference sequence). The CDR3 is 14 amino acids. V was pared by 2 bases and J by 4 bases, with 14 bases between.

This rearrangement joins TRBV28 to TRBJ2-5, with D possibly TRBD2 on 6 matching bases. Germline CDR1 is MDHEN and CDR2 is SYDVKM. The CDR3 contains 12 residues. The V gene lost 6 bases and the J gene lost 8 bases, with 13 bases spanning the gap. The CDR3 loop is CASSRLVYTQYF. In nucleotides, the CDR3 is TGTGCCAGCAGCCGACTAGTGTACACCCAGTACTTC.

This clone was counted only a few times. The chain is built from TRBV25-1 and TRBJ2-5; 10 positions agree with TRBD2. Trimming cost V 6 bases and J 2 bases; bases outside gene matches: 6. The CDR3 consists of 15 residues. Germline V CDR1 and CDR2: MGHDK, SYGVNS. CDR3 in amino acids: CASRSLAGIQETQYF. CDR3 DNA: TGTGCCAGCAGGTCACTAGCGGGGATTCAAGAGACCCAGTACTTC.

This clone has just a few counts. This chain joins TRBV2 and TRBJ2-6; a possible D gene is TRBD1 (5 bases). V lost 11 bases and J lost 3, with 11 bases in between. The CDR3 runs 13 residues. Germline-derived CDR1 and CDR2 are SNHLY and FYNNEI. The CDR3: CAVTGIGANVLTF. The CDR3 nucleotides are TGTGCCGTAACAGGAATTGGGGCCAACGTCCTGACTTTC.